Presented here are 3 T cell receptor beta chains from one specimen sequenced in a study of post-analysis software for immune sequencing data. The study, taken as a whole, reports: About 5 TRBV segments appeared more often in patients than in controls, and TRBV5-6, TRBV5-1 and TRBV20-1 were among these.

These TCRs' antigens remain unknown. Prepared libraries of TCR beta cDNA carried unique molecular identifiers. TCRdb processed the PCR reads anew with MiXCR; each CDR3 protein has one entry. The sample records roughly 700,000 distinct CDR3 sequences, around 27% being singletons. The sample consisted of blood. These TCRs come from a girl aged 5 to 17 with multiple sclerosis.

On this clonotype: A much larger clonotype is one base distant, so this may be a read error. This sequence joins TRBV29-1 and TRBJ2-7; maybe TRBD2 (6 bases). The CDR3 loop spans 13 amino acids. The germline V gene has CDR1 SQVTM and CDR2 ANQGSEA. The V gene lost 7 bases and the J gene lost 7 bases, with 20 bases spanning the gap. The CDR3 nucleotides are TGCAGCGCGGAGGGGAATCTATACAATGAGCAGTACTTC. Translation gives CSAEGNLYNEQYF.

The rearrangement uses TRBV7-2 and TRBJ2-7; TRBD2 matches at 7 bases. The V and J ends lost 5 bases and 0 bases, in that order; junction bases with no gene match: 10. CDR3 length equals 16 residues. CDR1 and CDR2 from the germline V gene are SGHTA and FQGNSA. CDR3 protein: CASSRSSGILSYEQYF. CDR3 nucleotides: TGTGCCAGCAGCAGGTCTAGCGGAATCCTCTCCTACGAGCAGTACTTC.

The chain combines TRBV7-2 with TRBJ2-1, with TRBD2 matching 7 bases. The CDR3 spans 17 residues. V lost 1 base and J lost 4; bases outside the gene matches: 10. The germline gives CDR1 SGHTA, CDR2 FQGNSA. The CDR3 DNA sequence: TGTGCCAGCAGCTTAGACGTGGGAGGGCCCCCATACAATGAGCAGTTCTTC. Translated, it gives CASSLDVGGPPYNEQFF.